This is a list of T cell receptor beta chains from one sample in a study of blood T cell repertoires in COVID-19. TCRdb keeps only in-frame clones here, not all; method: immunoSEQ multiplex PCR. The sample includes around 190,000 clones, approximately 80% of them seen just once. The specimen was peripheral blood. The receptors shown here come from a human donor in a cohort sampled during active COVID-19. The CDR3 runs from the conserved cysteine through the conserved F or W. Fields, in order: CDR3 length, D gene, J gene, clone size, V gene, CDR3 DNA, CDR3 protein. A D gene is named only where the DNA matches it firmly. Rows may omit the clone size; those that give it use once, few, many or a size class.

>13|.|TRBJ1-5|many|TRBV28
TGTGCCAGCAGCCCTGCGCTGAATCAGCCCCAGCATTTT
CASSPALNQPQHF
>11|.|TRBJ1-2|.|TRBV5-6
TGTGCCAGCAGCTTATCGGGTGGCTACACCTTC
CASSLSGGYTF
>14|TRBD1|TRBJ1-5|once|TRBV5-5
TGTGCCAGCAGCTCGACAGGGGCGCGGCAGCCCCAGCATTTT
CASSSTGARQPQHF
>19|.|TRBJ1-4|.|TRBV7-9
TGTGCCAGCAGCTTAGCGCTAACAGCGGAGGTCGGGATTAATGAAAAACTGTTTTTT
CASSLALTAEVGINEKLFF
>14|.|TRBJ2-1|.|TRBV28
TGTGCCAGCAGTTCTCATAGCGTATACAATGAGCAGTTCTTC
CASSSHSVYNEQFF
>13|TRBD1|TRBJ2-5|.|TRBV11-1
TGTGCCAGCAGCCGGAACAGGGGAGAGACCCAGTACTTC
CASSRNRGETQYF
>11|.|TRBJ2-7|.|TRBV3-1/TRBV3-2
TGTGCCAGCAGCTCAGTGAGGGAGCAGTACTTC
CASSSVREQYF
>12|.|TRBJ1-2|.|TRBV2
TGTGCCAGCGGGAGGGAAGCTAGAGGCTACACCTTC
CASGREARGYTF
>17|.|TRBJ2-3|.|TRBV19
TGTGCCAGTAGGACCCCCAGAGGCAGGGGAGAGGCAGATACGCAGTATTTT
CASRTPRGRGEADTQYF
>15|.|TRBJ2-2|.|TRBV6-6
TGTGCCACGCTAAAGGGGCAAATGGGGACCGGGGAGCTGTTTTTT
CATLKGQMGTGELFF
>15|.|TRBJ1-5|.|TRBV28
TGTGCCAGCAGTTTACAACAGGGTAACAATCAGCCCCAGCATTTT
CASSLQQGNNQPQHF
>16|.|TRBJ1-2|once|TRBV7-2
TGTGCCAGCAGCTTACTCGGGGGGACCCCTAACTATGGCTACACCTTC
CASSLLGGTPNYGYTF
>17|TRBD1|TRBJ2-2|few|TRBV7-2
TGTGCCAGCAGCCCCCGGGACAGGGTTCGAAACACCGGGGAGCTGTTTTTT
CASSPRDRVRNTGELFF
>16|.|TRBJ2-7|.|TRBV19
TGTGCCAGTAGTATAGATCTAGGAGGGAACGGGAACGAGCAGTACTTC
CASSIDLGGNGNEQYF
>15|.|TRBJ2-2|.|TRBV28
TGTGCCAGCAGTCCGACAAAACCGAACACCGGGGAGCTGTTTTTT
CASSPTKPNTGELFF
>12|TRBD1|TRBJ2-7|.|TRBV27
TGTGCCAGCAAGGGGGCCCCCTACGAGCAGTACTTC
CASKGAPYEQYF
>13|TRBD1|TRBJ2-7|once|TRBV29-1
TGCAGCGGGCAGACAGGGTCCTCCTACGAGCAGTACTTC
CSGQTGSSYEQYF
>14|TRBD2|TRBJ2-7|.|TRBV4-1
TGCGCCAGCAGGGGGGGCGGGAGGGCCCGCGAGCAGTACTTC
CASRGGGRAREQYF
>12|TRBD2|TRBJ2-7|.|TRBV2
TGTGCCAGTACGGGAGGAGCCTACGAGCAGTACTTC
CASTGGAYEQYF
>17|.|TRBJ2-5|.|TRBV28
TGTGCCAGCAGACCATGGGGGGCGGGAGAGGTAGGGGAGACCCAGTACTTC
CASRPWGAGEVGETQYF
>14|TRBD1|TRBJ1-5|.|TRBV2
TGTGCCAGCAGTATCCGGGACAGTACTCTGCCCCAGCATTTT
CASSIRDSTLPQHF
>11|.|TRBJ2-7|.|TRBV30
TGTGCCGGCTTACGTGGGCGCGAGCAGTACTTC
CAGLRGREQYF
>17|TRBD2|TRBJ2-1|.|TRBV18
TGTGCCAGCTCTCCCCCCTCGACTAGCGGCTCCTACAATGAGCAGTTCTTC
CASSPPSTSGSYNEQFF
>14|TRBD1|TRBJ1-5|.|TRBV7-9
TGTGCCAGCAGTACTGCAGGGGGCGATCAGCCCCAGCATTTT
CASSTAGGDQPQHF
>15|TRBD2|TRBJ2-7|.|TRBV4-2
TGTGCCAGCAGCCAAGTTCGAGCGGGGTCCTACGAGCAGTACTTC
CASSQVRAGSYEQYF
>15|.|TRBJ1-2|.|TRBV28
TGTGCCAGCAGTTTATGGGTTGCCCCCGGCAGGGGCTACACCTTC
CASSLWVAPGRGYTF
>18|TRBD1|TRBJ2-2|.|TRBV18
TGTGCCAGCTCACCATTGACAGGGCGTCAGTGGAACACCGGGGAGCTGTTTTTT
CASSPLTGRQWNTGELFF
>17|TRBD2|TRBJ2-1|.|TRBV3-1/TRBV3-2
TGTGCCAGCAGCCCCCCCCGCGGGACTAGCGCCTACAATGAGCAGTTCTTC
CASSPPRGTSAYNEQFF
>15|TRBD2|TRBJ2-1|.|TRBV27
TGTGCCAGCAGTTTAGGCGGGAGTTCCTACAATGAGCAGTTCTTC
CASSLGGSSYNEQFF
>17|TRBD2|TRBJ2-1|.|TRBV9
TGTGCCAGCAGCCCCAAGACTAGCGGGAGTCCTCGCGGTGAGCAGTTCTTC
CASSPKTSGSPRGEQFF
>15|TRBD2|TRBJ2-1|once|TRBV6-5
TGTGCCAGCAGTTACATTACTAGCGGGAGAGGTGAGCAGTTCTTC
CASSYITSGRGEQFF
>15|.|TRBJ1-6|.|TRBV15
TGTGCCACCAGCAGAAGGACTGTAGATAATTCACCCCTCCACTTT
CATSRRTVDNSPLHF
>13|TRBD1|TRBJ2-4|.|TRBV5-1
TGCGCCAGCAGCTTGGCAGGGGGAAACATTCAGTACTTC
CASSLAGGNIQYF
>15|.|TRBJ1-6|.|TRBV6-2/TRBV6-3
TGTGCCAGCAGTTACTTCGGGTCCGGTAATTCACCCCTCCACTTT
CASSYFGSGNSPLHF
>14|.|TRBJ1-1|.|TRBV27
TGTGCCAGCAGCTGGGCGGGAGTGAACACTGAAGCTTTCTTT
CASSWAGVNTEAFF
>16|.|TRBJ2-2|.|TRBV30
TGTGCCTGGAGTCCCGGGTGGAGTCCGAACACCGGGGAGCTGTTTTTT
CAWSPGWSPNTGELFF
>14|.|TRBJ2-7|.|TRBV28
TGTGCCAGCACCCATTATAAAGGACATTACGAGCAGTACTTC
CASTHYKGHYEQYF
>13|.|TRBJ1-4|.|TRBV18
TGTGCCAGCTCACCACAGGGAGGGGAAAAACTGTTTTTT
CASSPQGGEKLFF
>15|.|TRBJ1-4|.|TRBV7-9
TGTGCCAGCAGCCCGGAGGGCCTACGAAATGAAAAACTGTTTTTT
CASSPEGLRNEKLFF
>15|.|TRBJ2-3|.|TRBV5-1
TGCGCCAGCAGCTTGAGGACTCTGGGCACAGATACGCAGTATTTT
CASSLRTLGTDTQYF
>14|TRBD2|TRBJ2-3|.|TRBV5-4
TGTGCCAGCAGGTGGGGAGCGGGGGACGATACGCAGTATTTT
CASRWGAGDDTQYF
>15|.|TRBJ1-4|.|TRBV28
TGTGCCAGCAGTGCCGCAGGGGCAACTAATGAAAAACTGTTTTTT
CASSAAGATNEKLFF
>15|.|TRBJ1-2|.|TRBV7-9
TGTGCCAGCAGCTTAGATCCCAGGTCCTCCTATGGCTACACCTTC
CASSLDPRSSYGYTF
>15|TRBD1|TRBJ2-6|.|TRBV2
TGTGCCAGCAGTAGACAGGGAGCTGGGGCCAACGTCCTGACTTTC
CASSRQGAGANVLTF
>16|TRBD2|TRBJ2-7|.|TRBV28
TGTGCCAGCAGTGCCCCAGGGCTAGCGGAAGGCTACGAGCAGTACTTC
CASSAPGLAEGYEQYF
>13|.|TRBJ1-2|.|TRBV28
TGTGCCAGCAGCACCGGGACAACTATCGGCTACACCTTC
CASSTGTTIGYTF
>13|.|TRBJ1-2|.|TRBV7-2
TGTGCCAGCAGCTCACAGCTAAACTATGGCTACACCTTC
CASSSQLNYGYTF
>15|.|TRBJ2-6|.|TRBV5-1
TGCGCCAGCAGCCTACAGGAGCCTGGGGCCAACGTCCTGACTTTC
CASSLQEPGANVLTF
>15|TRBD1|TRBJ1-2|.|TRBV9
TGTGCCAGCAGCGTAGGGGACAGGGGCTCCTATGGCTACACCTTC
CASSVGDRGSYGYTF
>13|.|TRBJ1-6|.|TRBV5-1
TGCGCCAGCCAAACAGGATATAATTCACCCCTCCACTTT
CASQTGYNSPLHF
>14|.|TRBJ2-7|.|TRBV27
TGTGCCAGCCAAAAGACAGGAGTTCCCTACGAGCAGTACTTC
CASQKTGVPYEQYF
>12|.|TRBJ1-1|.|TRBV18
TGTGCCAGCTCACTGACAGAAAATGAAGCTTTCTTT
CASSLTENEAFF
>15|TRBD2|TRBJ2-7|.|TRBV15
TGTGCCACCAGCAAACCGACTAGCGGGAGCGACGAGCAGTACTTC
CATSKPTSGSDEQYF